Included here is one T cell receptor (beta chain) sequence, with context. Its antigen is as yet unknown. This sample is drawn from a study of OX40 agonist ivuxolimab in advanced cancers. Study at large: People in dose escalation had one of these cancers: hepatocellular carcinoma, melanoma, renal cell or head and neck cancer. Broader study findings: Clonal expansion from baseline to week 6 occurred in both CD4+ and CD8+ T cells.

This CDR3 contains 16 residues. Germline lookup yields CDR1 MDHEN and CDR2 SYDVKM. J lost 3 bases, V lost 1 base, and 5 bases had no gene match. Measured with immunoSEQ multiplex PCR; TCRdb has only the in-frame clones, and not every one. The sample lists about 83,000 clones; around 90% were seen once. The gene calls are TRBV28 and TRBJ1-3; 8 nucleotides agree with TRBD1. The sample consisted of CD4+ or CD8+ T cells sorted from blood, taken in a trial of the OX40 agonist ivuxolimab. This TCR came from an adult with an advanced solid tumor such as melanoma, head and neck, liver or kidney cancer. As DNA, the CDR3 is TGTGCCAGCAGTTTATTTCGGACAGGGTATGGAAACACCATATATTTT. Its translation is CASSLFRTGYGNTIYF.